This T cell receptor beta chain was found in a study of blood T cell repertoires in COVID-19. About the research overall: PBMCs, B-cell-depleted T cells, or T cells provided the cDNA or gDNA that made up the material.

Clones were sequenced by immunoSEQ multiplex PCR, and TCRdb holds only the in-frame ones, with some missing. The table shows over 85,000 clones, with 70% to 90% occurring only once. CDR1 SGHRS and CDR2 YFSETQ come from the germline V gene. J lost 3 bases, V lost 3 bases, and 3 bases had no gene match. This CDR3 is built from 14 residues. The specimen sequenced was peripheral blood. This chain links TRBV5-1 with TRBJ2-5, with 9 nucleotides matching TRBD2. This clonotype was sampled from a human donor with COVID-19, enrolled during active disease. The donor label of this sample is uncertain. CDR3 nucleotides: TGCGCCAGCAGCTATCGGACTAGCGAAGAGACCCAGTACTTC. Residues: CASSYRTSEETQYF.